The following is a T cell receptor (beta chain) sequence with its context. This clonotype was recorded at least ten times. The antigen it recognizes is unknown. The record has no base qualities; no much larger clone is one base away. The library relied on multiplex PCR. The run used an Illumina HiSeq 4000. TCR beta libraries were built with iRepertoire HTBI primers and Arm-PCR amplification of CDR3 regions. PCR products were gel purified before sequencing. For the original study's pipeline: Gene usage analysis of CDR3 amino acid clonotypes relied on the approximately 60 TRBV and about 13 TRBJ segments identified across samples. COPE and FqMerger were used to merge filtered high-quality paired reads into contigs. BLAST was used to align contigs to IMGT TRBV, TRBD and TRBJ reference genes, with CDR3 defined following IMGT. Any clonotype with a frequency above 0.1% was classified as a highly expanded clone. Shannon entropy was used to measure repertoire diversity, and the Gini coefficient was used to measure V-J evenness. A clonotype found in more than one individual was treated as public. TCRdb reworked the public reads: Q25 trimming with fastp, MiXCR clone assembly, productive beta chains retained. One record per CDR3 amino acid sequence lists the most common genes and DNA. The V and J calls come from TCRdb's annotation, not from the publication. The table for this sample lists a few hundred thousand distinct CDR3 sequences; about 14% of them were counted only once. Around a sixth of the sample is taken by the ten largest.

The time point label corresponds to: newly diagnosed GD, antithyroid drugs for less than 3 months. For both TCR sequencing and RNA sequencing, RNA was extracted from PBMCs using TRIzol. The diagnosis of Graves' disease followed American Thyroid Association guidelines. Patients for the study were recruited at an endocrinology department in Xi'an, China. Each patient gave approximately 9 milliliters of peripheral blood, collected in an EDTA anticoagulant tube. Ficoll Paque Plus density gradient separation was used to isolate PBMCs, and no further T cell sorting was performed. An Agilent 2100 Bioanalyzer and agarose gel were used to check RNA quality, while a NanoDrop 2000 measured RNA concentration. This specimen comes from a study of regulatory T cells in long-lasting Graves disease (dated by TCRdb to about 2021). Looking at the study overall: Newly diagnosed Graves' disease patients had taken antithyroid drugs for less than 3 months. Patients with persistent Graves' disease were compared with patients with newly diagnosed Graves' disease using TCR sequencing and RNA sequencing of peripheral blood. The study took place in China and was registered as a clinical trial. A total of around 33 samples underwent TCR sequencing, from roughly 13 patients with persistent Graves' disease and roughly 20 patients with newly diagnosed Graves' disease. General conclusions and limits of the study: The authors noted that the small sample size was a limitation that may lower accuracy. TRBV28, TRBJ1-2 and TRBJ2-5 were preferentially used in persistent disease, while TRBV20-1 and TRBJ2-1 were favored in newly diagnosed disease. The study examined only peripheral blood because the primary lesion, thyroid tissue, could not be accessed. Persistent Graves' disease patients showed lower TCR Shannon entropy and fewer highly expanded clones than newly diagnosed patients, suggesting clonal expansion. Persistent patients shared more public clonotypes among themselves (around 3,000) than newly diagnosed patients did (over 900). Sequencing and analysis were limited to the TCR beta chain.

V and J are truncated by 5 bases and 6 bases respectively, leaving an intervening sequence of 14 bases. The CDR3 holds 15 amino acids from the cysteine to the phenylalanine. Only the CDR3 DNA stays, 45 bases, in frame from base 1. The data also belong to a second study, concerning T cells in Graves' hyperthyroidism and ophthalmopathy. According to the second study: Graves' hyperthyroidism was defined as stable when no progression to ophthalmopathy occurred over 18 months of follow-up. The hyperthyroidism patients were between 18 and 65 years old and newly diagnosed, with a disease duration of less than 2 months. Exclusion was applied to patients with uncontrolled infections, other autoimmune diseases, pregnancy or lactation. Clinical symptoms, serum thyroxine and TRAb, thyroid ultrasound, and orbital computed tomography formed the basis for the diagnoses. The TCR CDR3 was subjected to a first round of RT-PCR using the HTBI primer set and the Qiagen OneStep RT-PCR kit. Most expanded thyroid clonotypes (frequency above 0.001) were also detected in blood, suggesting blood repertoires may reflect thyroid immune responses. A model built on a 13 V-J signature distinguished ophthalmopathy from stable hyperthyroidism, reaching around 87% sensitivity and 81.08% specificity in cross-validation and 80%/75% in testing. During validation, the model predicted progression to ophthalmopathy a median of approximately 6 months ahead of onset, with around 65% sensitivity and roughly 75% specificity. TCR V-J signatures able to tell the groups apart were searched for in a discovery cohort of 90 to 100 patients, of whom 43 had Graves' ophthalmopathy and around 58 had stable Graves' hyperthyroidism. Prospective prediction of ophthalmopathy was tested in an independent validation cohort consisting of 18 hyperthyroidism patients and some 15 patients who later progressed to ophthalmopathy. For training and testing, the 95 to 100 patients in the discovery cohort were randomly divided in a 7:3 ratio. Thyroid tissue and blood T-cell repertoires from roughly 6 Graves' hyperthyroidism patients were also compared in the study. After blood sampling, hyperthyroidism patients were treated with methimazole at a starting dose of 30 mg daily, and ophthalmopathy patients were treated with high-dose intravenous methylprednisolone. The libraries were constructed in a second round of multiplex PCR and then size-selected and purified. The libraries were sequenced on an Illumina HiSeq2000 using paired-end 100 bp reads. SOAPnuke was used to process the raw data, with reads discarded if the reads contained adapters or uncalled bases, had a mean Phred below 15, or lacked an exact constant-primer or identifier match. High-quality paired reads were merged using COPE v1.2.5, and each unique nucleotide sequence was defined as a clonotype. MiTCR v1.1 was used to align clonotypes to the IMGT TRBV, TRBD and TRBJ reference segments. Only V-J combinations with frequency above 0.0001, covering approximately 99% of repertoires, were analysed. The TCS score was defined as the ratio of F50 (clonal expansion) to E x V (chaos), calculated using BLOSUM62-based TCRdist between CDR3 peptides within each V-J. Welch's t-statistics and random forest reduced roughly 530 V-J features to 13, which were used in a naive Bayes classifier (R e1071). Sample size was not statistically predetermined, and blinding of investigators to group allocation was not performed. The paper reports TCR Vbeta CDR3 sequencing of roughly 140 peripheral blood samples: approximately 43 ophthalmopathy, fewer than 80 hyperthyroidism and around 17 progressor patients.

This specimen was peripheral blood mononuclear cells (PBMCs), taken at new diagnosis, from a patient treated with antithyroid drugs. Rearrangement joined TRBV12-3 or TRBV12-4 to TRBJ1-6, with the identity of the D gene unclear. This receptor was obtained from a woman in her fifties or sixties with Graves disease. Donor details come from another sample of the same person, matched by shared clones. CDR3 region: CASSTRRPLNSPLHF. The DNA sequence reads TGTGCCAGCAGTACCCGCAGGCCCCTTAATTCACCCCTCCACTTT.